The 15 T cell receptor beta chains below were found in one sample sequenced in a study of tumor-infiltrating lymphocytes in localized non-small cell lung cancer. Generated by immunoSEQ multiplex PCR, the TCRdb table keeps only in-frame clones and is missing some. The profile shows over 14,000 clones, approximately 85% of them singletons. The sample was lung tumor tissue. These receptors came from a human donor with non-small cell lung cancer.

The chain employs TRBV28 and TRBJ2-7, with D hard to call. Per the germline V gene, CDR1 is MDHEN and CDR2 is SYDVKM. Trimming took off 5 bases at V and 0 bases at J, with 17 bases between the two ends. The CDR3 spans 16 residues. Here the CDR3 reads CASSQNSASYSYEQYF. The CDR3 DNA reads as TGTGCCAGCAGTCAGAACAGTGCTTCCTACTCCTACGAGCAGTACTTC.

The V and J genes are TRBV7-6 and TRBJ2-3; TRBD2 agrees at 8 bases. The J segment lost 2 bases and the V segment lost 0 bases, leaving 10 bases of the junction unmatched. The CDR3 contains 18 residues. Germline V lookup: CDR1 SGHVS, CDR2 FNYEAQ. The DNA for the CDR3 is TGTGCCAGCAGCTTAGCTTTGTGGGGAGCGGGGGTCACAGATACGCAGTATTTT. It encodes CASSLALWGAGVTDTQYF. Full variable domain (rest looked up from reference TRBV7-6 and TRBJ2-3): GAGVSQSPRYKVTKRGQDVALRCDPISGHVSLYWYRQALGQGPEFLTYFNYEAQQDKSGLPNDRFSAERPEGSISTLTIQRTEQRDSAMYRCASSLALWGAGVTDTQYFGPGTRLTVL.

J is TRBJ1-4 and V is TRBV7-3; 9 bases align to TRBD1. In germline, CDR1 is SGHTA, CDR2 FQGTGA. Trimming took 5 bases from V and 6 from J; bases not matched to a gene: 16. The CDR3 is 18 residues long. The CDR3 is CASSHRFQDRGFYEKLFF. The DNA of the CDR3 is TGTGCCAGCAGCCACCGTTTCCAGGACAGGGGTTTCTATGAAAAACTGTTTTTT.

This clone came up once. V is TRBV9 and J is TRBJ1-5; D is undetermined. Trimming left V 5 bases short and J 4 bases short, with 13 bases between. CDR3 length equals 14 residues. Germline values: CDR1 SGDLS, CDR2 YYNGEE. In DNA, the CDR3 is TGTGCCAGCAGTCCGGACTTATCGAATCAGCCCCAGCATTTT. This translates into CASSPDLSNQPQHF. Full variable domain (remainder filled in from reference TRBV9 and TRBJ1-5): DSGVTQTPKHLITATGQRVTLRCSPRSGDLSVYWYQQSLDQGLQFLIQYYNGEERAKGNILERFSAQQFPDLHSELNLSSLELGDSALYFCASSPDLSNQPQHFGDGTRLSIL.

The rearrangement joins TRBV6-4 to TRBJ2-1; D might be TRBD1 (5 bases). Germline V CDR1 and CDR2: MRHNA, SNTAGT. This CDR3 contains 13 residues. Trimming cost V 5 bases and J 5 bases, with 10 bases left between them. CDR3 protein: CASSYQGHNEQFF. The CDR3 DNA is TGTGCCAGCAGTTACCAGGGTCACAATGAGCAGTTCTTC.

V gene TRBV10-2 combines with J gene TRBJ1-2; 7 positions match TRBD1. Germline CDR1 WSHSY, CDR2 SAAADI. There are 15 residues in the CDR3. V trimming: 3 bases; J trimming: 7 bases; junction bases outside the gene matches: 11. CDR3 region: CASSERTGFMGGYTF. CDR3 in DNA: TGCGCCAGCAGTGAAAGGACAGGCTTCATGGGTGGCTACACCTTC.

V gene TRBV9 combines with J gene TRBJ1-1; D remains ambiguous. Trimming took 4 bases from V and 1 from J, leaving 11 bases between them. CDR1 and CDR2 from the germline V gene are SGDLS and YYNGEE. The CDR3 loop spans 14 amino acids. CDR3 nucleotide sequence: TGTGCCAGCAGCCGCGGACGGCAGAACACTGAAGCTTTCTTT. Translated: CASSRGRQNTEAFF. Full variable domain (outside the CDR3, taken from reference TRBV9 and TRBJ1-1): DSGVTQTPKHLITATGQRVTLRCSPRSGDLSVYWYQQSLDQGLQFLIQYYNGEERAKGNILERFSAQQFPDLHSELNLSSLELGDSALYFCASSRGRQNTEAFFGQGTRLTVV.

This chain connects TRBV19 to TRBJ2-3, with D possibly TRBD1 on 5 matching bases. Germline V gene lookup returns CDR1 LNHDA and CDR2 SQIVND (reference sequence). V lost 3 bases to trimming and J lost 4 bases, with 11 bases between them. This CDR3 is built from 14 residues. The CDR3 reads CASSIADIPDTQYF. The DNA of the CDR3 is TGTGCCAGTAGTATCGCGGACATACCAGATACGCAGTATTTT.

The chain couples TRBV19 to TRBJ1-5, with TRBD1 identical over 7 bases. Looked up from germline, CDR1 is LNHDA and CDR2 is SQIVND (reference sequence). The CDR3 runs 17 residues. Trimming took 6 bases from V and 0 from J; bases not matched to a gene: 11. The CDR3 loop is CASSGQGGLYSNQPQHF. The CDR3, as DNA: TGTGCCAGTAGCGGCCAGGGGGGCCTCTATAGCAATCAGCCCCAGCATTTT.

The gene calls are TRBV5-4 and TRBJ2-2, with a weak D call TRBD2 (5 bases). The V gene's germline CDR1 is SGHNT and CDR2 YYREEE (reference sequence). This CDR3 is built from 15 residues. V dropped 2 bases and J dropped 4 bases, with 12 bases sitting between them. CDR3: CASSLRVGVTGELFF. CDR3 DNA sequence: TGTGCCAGCAGCTTACGGGTCGGGGTCACCGGGGAGCTGTTTTTT.

The chain has TRBV7-9 and TRBJ1-1, with D uncertain. Trimming shortened V by 3 bases and J by 4 bases, and 9 bases separated the two germline ends. The CDR3 contains 13 residues. The germline gives CDR1 SEHNR, CDR2 FQNEAQ (reference sequence). As DNA, the CDR3 is TGTGCCAGCAGCTTGCAGGACCCCACTGAAGCTTTCTTT. Its translation is CASSLQDPTEAFF.

V and J are TRBV2 and TRBJ1-2; unclear D gene. This CDR3 is built from 15 residues. Trimming stripped 6 bases from V and 3 bases from J, with 17 bases between. Germline CDR1 reads SNHLY; CDR2 reads FYNNEI. CDR3 sequence reads: CASSITAIRHYGYTF. In DNA form, the CDR3 reads TGTGCCAGCAGCATCACAGCCATACGTCACTATGGCTACACCTTC.

V is TRBV28 and J is TRBJ2-2, with D perhaps being TRBD1 or TRBD2 (5 bases each). Germline V gene sequence: CDR1 MDHEN, CDR2 SYDVKM. This CDR3 has 14 amino acids. Trimming stripped 6 bases from V and 4 bases from J, with 12 bases between. The chain's CDR3 is CASRVSGPTGELFF. In nucleotides, the CDR3 is TGTGCCAGCAGGGTCTCGGGGCCCACCGGGGAGCTGTTTTTT.

The chain has TRBV29-1 and TRBJ2-5; 9 bases are a match to TRBD1. The CDR3 loop spans 13 amino acids. Germline V gives CDR1 SQVTM, CDR2 ANQGSEA. CDR3 residues: CSLIQGAWETQYF. CDR3 DNA: TGCAGTTTAATACAGGGGGCCTGGGAGACCCAGTACTTC.

The rearrangement uses TRBV10-3 and TRBJ2-5; 11 bases line up with TRBD2. V was clipped by 3 bases and J by 5 bases; unmatched bases: 11. This CDR3 comprises 17 residues. Germline loops: CDR1 ENHRY, CDR2 SYGVKD. CDR3 sequence (DNA): TGTGCCATCAGTGATAGCGGGAGGGCCAAGGCAGGCGAGACCCAGTACTTC. Amino acid sequence: CAISDSGRAKAGETQYF.